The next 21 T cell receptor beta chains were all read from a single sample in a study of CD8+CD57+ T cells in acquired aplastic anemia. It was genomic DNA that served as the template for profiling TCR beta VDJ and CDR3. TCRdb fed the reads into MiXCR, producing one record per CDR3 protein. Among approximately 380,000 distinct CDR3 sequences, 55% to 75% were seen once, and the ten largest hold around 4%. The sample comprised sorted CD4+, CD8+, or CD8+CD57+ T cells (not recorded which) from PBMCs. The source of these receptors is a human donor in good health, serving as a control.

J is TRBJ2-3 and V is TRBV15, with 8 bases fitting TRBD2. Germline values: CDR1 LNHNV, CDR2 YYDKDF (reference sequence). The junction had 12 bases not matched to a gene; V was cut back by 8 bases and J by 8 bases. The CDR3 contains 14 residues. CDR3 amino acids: CATGTVGGAFTQYF. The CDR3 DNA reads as TGTGCCACCGGAACCGTCGGGGGGGCCTTTACGCAGTATTTT.

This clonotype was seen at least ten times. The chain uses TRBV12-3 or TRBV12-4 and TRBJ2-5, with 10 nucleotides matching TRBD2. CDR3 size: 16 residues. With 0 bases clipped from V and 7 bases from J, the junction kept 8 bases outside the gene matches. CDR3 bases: TGTGCCAGCAGTTTAGCGCTAATGGCTAGCGGGGGGACCCAGTACTTC. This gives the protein CASSLALMASGGTQYF.

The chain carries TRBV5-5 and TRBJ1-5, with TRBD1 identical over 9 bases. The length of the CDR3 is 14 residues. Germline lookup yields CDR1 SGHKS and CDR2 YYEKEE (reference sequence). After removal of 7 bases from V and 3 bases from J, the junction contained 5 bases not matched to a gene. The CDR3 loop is CASRGQGPNQPQHF. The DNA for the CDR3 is TGTGCCAGCCGCGGACAGGGGCCCAATCAGCCCCAGCATTTT.

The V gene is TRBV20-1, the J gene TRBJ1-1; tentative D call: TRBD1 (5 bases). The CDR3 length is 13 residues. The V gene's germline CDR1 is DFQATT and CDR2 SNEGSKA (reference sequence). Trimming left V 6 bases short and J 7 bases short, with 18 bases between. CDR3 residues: CSAVATGVGEAFF. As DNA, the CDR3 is TGCAGTGCGGTAGCGACGGGGGTCGGTGAAGCTTTCTTT.

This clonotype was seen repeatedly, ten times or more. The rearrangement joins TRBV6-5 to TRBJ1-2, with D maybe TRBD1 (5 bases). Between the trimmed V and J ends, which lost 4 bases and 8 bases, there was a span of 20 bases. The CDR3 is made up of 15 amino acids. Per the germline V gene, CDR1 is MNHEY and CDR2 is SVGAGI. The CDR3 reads CASSFFPRAGDGYTF. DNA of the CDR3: TGTGCCAGCAGTTTTTTCCCCAGGGCTGGGGACGGCTACACCTTC.

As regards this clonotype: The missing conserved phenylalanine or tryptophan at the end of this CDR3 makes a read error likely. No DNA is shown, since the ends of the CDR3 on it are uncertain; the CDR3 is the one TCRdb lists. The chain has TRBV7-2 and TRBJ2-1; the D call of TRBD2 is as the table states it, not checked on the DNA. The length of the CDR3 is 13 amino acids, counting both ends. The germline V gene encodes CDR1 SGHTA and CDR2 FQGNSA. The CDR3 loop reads CASSTRGGWARIT.

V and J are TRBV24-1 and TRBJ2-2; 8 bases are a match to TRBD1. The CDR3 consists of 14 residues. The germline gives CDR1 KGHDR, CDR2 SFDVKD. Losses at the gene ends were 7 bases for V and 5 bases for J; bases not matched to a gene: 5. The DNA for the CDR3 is TGTGCCACCAGGGCGACAGGGGAAACCGGGGAGCTGTTTTTT. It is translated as CATRATGETGELFF.

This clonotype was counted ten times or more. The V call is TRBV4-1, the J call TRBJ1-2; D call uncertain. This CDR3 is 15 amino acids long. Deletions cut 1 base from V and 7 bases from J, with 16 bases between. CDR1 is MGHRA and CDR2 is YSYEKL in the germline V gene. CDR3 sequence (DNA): TGCGCCAGCAGCCAAGGGTGGACCCAGGAGGCTGGCTACACCTTC. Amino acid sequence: CASSQGWTQEAGYTF.

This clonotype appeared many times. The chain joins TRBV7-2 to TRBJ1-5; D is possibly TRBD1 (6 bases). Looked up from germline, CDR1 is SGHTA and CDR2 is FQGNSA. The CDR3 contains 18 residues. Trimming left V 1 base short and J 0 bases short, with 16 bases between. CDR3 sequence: CASSLDGGRRNSNQPQHF. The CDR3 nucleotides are TGTGCCAGCAGCTTAGATGGGGGCAGGCGCAATAGCAATCAGCCCCAGCATTTT.

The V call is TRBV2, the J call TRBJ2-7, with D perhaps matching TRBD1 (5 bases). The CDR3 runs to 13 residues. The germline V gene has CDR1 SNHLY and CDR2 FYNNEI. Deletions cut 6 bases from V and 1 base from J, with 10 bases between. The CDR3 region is CASSATDSYEQYF. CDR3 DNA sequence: TGTGCCAGCAGCGCGACAGATTCCTACGAGCAGTACTTC.

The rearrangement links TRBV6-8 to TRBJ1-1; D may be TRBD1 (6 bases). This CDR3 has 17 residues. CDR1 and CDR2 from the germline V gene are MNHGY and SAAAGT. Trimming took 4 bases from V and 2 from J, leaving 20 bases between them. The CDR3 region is CASSSTDRGNFNTEAFF. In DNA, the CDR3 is TGTGCCAGCAGTTCAACGGACAGAGGGAACTTTAACACTGAAGCTTTCTTT.

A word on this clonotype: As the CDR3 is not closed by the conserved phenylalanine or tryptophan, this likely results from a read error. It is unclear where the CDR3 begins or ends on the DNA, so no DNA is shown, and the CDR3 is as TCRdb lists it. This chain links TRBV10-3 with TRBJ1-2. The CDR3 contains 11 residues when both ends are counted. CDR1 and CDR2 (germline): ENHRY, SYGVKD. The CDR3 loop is CAIRQVGRDTI.

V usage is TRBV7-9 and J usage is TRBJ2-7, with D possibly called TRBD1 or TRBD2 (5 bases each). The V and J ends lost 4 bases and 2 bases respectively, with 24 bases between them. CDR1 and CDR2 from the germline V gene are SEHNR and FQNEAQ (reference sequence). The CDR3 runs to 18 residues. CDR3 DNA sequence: TGTGCCAGCAGCTCCCCTGGCCTCGGGACCGATATGCCCTACGAGCAGTACTTC. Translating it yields CASSSPGLGTDMPYEQYF.

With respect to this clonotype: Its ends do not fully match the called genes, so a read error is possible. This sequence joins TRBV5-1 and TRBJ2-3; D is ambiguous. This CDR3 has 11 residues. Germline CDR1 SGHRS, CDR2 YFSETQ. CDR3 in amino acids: CASSYNTTELF. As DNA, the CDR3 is TGCGCCAGCAGCTACAACACCACGGAGCTTTTT.

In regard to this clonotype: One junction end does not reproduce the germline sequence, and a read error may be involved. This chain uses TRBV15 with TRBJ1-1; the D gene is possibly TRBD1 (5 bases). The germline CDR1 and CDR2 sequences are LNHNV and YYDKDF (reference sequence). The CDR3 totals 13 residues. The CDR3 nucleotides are TGTGCCACCAGCCTAGGGGCGGGTAGCGAAGCCTTCTTT. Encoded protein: CATSLGAGSEAFF.

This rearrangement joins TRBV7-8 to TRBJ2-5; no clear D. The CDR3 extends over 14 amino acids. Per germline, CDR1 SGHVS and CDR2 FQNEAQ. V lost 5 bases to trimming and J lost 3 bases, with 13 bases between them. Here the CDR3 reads CASSPETAKETQYF. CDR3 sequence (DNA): TGTGCCAGCAGCCCCGAGACGGCCAAAGAGACCCAGTACTTC.

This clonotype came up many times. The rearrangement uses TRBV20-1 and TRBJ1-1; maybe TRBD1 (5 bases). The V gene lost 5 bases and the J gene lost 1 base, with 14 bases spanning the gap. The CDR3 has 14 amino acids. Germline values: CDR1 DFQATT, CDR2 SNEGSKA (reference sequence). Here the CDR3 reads CSAVLWGSNTEAFF. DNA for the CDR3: TGCAGTGCTGTCTTATGGGGCTCGAACACTGAAGCTTTCTTT.

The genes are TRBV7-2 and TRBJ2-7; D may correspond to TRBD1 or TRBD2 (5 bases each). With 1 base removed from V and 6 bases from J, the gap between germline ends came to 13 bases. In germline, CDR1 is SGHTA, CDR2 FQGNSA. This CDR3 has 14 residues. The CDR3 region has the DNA TGTGCCAGCAGCTTAGGGGGACCGGTCGGCGAGCAGTACGTC. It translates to CASSLGGPVGEQYV.

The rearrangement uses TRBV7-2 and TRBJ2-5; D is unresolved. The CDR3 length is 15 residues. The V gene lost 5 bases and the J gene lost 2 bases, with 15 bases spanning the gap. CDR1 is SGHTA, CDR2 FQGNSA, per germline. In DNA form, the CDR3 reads TGTGCCAGCAGCCCGACTGGGTTCAGGCAAGAGACCCAGTACTTC. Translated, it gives CASSPTGFRQETQYF.

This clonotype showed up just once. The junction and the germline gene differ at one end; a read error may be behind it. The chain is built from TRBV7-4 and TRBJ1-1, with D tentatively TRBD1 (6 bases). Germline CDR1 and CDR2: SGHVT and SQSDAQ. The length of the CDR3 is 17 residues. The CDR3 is CASSWPGHRTMNNEAFF. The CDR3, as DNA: TGTGCCAGCAGCTGGCCGGGACACAGAACTATGAACAATGAAGCTTTCTTT.

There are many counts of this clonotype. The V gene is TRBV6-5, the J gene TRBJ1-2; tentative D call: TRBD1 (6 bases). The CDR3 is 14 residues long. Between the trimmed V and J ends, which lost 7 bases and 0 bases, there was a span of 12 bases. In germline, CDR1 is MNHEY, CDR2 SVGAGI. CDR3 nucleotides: TGTGCCAGCAAAACGGAGGGGGCTAACTATGGCTACACCTTC. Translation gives CASKTEGANYGYTF.